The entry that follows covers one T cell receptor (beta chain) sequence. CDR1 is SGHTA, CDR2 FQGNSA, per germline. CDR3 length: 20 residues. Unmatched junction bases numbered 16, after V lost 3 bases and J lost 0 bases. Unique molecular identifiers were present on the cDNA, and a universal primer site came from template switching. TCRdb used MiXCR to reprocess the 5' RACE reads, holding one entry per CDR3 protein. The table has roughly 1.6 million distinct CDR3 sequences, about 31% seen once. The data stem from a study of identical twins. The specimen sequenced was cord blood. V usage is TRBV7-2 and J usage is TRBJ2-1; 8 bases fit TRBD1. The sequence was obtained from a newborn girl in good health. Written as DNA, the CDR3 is TGTGCCAGCAGCTTTCGGTTCGGCAGGGGGCTAATCAGCTCCTACAATGAGCAGTTCTTC. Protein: CASSFRFGRGLISSYNEQFF.